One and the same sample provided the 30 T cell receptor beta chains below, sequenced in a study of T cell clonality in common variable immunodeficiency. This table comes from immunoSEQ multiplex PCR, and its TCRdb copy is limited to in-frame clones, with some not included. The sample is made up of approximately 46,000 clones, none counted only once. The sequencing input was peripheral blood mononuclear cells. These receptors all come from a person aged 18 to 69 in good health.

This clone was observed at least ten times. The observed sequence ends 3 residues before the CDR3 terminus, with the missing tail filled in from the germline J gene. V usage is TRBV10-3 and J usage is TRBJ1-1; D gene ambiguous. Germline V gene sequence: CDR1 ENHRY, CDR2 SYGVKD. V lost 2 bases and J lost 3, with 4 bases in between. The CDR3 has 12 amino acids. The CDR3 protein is CAISEPDTEAFF. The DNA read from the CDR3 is TGTGCCATCAGTGAGCCTGACACTGAA.

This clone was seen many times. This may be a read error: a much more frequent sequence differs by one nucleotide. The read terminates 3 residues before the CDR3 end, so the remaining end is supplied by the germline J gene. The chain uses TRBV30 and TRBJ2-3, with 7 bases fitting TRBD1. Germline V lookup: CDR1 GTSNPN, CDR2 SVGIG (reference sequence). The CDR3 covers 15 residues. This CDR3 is CAWSVGTAPNQPQYF. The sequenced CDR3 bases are TGTGCCTGGAGTGTAGGGACAGCCCCCAATCAGCCG.

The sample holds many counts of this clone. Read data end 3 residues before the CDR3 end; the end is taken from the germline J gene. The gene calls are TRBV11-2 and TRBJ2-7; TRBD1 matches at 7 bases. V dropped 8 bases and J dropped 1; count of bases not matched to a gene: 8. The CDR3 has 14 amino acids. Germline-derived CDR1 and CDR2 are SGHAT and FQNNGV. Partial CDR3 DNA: TGTGCCAGCCGAACCGGGACAGTTTCCTACGAG. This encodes CASRTGTVSYE. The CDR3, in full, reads CASRTGTVSYEQYF.

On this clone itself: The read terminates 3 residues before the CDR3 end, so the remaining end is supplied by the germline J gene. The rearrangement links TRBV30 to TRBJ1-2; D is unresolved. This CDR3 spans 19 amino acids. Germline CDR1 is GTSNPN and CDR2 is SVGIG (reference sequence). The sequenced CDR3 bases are TGTGCCTGGAGTGTATTCGTGTTGGGTAGCGGATTCTCCTACAATGAA. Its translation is CAWSVFVLGSGFSYNE. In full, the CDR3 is CAWSVFVLGSGFSYNEYTF.

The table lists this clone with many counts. The covered CDR3 bases are TGCGCCAGCAAATTTGATGGACAGAAGGAAGGGGCTTATAATTCACCC. It yields the protein CASKFDGQKEGAYNSP. The complete CDR3 sequence is CASKFDGQKEGAYNSPLHF. This chain uses TRBV23-1 with TRBJ1-6, with D tentatively TRBD1 (6 bases). Sequencing ends 3 residues short of the CDR3 end; the germline J gene provides the rest. TRBV23-1 qualifies as an ORF whose function is uncertain. V shed 7 bases and J shed 4 bases, with 26 bases lying between them. The CDR3 covers 19 residues.

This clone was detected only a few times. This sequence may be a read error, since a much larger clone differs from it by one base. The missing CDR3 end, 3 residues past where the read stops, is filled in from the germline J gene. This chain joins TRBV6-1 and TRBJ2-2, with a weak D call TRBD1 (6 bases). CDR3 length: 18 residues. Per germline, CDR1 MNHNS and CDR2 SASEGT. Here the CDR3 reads CASSERDRLYSGANVLFF. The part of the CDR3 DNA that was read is TGTGCCAGCAGTGAACGCGACAGGCTCTACTCTGGGGCCAACGTG.

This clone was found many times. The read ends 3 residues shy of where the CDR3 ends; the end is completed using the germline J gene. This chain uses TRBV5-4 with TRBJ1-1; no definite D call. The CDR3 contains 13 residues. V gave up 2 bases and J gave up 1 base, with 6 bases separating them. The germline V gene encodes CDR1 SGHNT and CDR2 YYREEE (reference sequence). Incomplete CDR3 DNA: TGTGCCAGCAGCTTAGGGCGGAACACTGAA. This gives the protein CASSLGRNTE. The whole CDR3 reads CASSLGRNTEAFF.

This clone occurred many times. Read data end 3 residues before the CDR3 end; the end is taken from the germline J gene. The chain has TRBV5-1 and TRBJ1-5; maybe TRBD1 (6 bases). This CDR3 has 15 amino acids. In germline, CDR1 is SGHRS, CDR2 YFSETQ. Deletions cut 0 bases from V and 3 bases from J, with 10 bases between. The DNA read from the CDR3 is TGCGCCAGCAGCTTGGTAGGGGGTAACAATCAGCCC. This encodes CASSLVGGNNQP. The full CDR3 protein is CASSLVGGNNQPQHF.

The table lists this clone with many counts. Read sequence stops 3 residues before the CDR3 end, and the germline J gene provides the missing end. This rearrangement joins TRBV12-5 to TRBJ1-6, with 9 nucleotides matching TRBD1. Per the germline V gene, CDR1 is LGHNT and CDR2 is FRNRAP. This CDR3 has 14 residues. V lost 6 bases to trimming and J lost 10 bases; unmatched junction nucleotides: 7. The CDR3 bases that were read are TGTGCTAGTGGCCACGGGACAGGGTGGTCACCC. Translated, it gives CASGHGTGWSP. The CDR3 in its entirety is CASGHGTGWSPLHF.

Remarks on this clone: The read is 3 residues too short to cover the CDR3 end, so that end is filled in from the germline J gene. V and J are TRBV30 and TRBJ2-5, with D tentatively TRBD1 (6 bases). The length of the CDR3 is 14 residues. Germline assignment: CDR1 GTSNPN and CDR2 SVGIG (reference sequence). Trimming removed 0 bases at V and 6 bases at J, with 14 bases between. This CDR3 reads CAWSVAQGWQTQYF. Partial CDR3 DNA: TGTGCCTGGAGTGTGGCACAGGGATGGCAGACC.

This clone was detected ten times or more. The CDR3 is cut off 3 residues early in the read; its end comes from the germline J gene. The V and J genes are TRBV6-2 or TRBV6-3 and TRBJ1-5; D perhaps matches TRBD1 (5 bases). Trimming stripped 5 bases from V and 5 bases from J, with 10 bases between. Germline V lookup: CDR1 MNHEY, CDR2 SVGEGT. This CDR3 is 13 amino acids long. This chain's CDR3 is CASSGQPYQPQHF. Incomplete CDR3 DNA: TGTGCCAGCAGTGGACAACCCTATCAGCCC.

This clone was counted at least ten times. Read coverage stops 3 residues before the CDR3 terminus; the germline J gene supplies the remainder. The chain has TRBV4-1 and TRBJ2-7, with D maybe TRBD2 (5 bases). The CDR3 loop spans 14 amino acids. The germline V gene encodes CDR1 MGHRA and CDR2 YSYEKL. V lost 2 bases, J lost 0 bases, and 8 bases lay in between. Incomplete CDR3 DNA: TGCGCCAGCAGCCAAAACAGCGGCTCCTACGAG. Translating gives CASSQNSGSYE. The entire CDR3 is CASSQNSGSYEQYF.

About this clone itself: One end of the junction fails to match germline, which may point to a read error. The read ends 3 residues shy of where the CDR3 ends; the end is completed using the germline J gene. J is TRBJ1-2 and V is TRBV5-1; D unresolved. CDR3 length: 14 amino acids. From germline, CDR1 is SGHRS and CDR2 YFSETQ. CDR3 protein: CASSLGSLNYGYTF. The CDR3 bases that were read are TGCGCCAGCAGCTTGGGGAGTCTTAACTATGGT.

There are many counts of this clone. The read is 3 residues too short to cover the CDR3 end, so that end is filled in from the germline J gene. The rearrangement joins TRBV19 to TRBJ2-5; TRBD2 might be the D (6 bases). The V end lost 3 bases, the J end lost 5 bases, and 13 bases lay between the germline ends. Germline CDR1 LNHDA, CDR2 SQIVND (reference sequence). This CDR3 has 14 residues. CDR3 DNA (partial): TGTGCCAGTAGTATCCAGGGTGGGAGGGAGACC. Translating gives CASSIQGGRET. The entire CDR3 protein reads CASSIQGGRETQYF.

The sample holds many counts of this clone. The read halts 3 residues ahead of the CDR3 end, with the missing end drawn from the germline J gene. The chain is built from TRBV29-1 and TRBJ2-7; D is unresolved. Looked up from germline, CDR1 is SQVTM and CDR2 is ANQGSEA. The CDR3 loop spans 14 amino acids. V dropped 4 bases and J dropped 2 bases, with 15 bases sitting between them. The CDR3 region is CSVGLIGSPYEQYF. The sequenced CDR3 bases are TGCAGCGTTGGTCTTATTGGTAGCCCCTACGAG.

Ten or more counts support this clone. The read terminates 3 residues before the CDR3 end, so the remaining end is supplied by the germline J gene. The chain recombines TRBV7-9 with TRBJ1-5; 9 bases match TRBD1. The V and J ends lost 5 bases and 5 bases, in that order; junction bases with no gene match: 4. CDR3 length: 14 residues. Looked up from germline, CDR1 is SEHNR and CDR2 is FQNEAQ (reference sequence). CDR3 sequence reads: CASSPDRGDQPQHF. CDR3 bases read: TGTGCCAGCAGCCCGGACAGGGGCGATCAGCCC. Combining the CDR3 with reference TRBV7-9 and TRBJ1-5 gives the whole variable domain DTGVSQNPRHKITKRGQNVTFRCDPISEHNRLYWYRQTLGQGPEFLTYFQNEAQLEKSRLLSDRFSAERPKGSFSTLEIQRTEQGDSAMYLCASSPDRGDQPQHFGDGTRLSIL.

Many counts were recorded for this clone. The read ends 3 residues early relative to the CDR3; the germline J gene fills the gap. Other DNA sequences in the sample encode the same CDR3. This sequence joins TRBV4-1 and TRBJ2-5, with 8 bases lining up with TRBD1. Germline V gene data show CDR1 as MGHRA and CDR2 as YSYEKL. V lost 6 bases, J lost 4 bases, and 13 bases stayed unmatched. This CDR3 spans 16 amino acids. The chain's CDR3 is CASSFGTGKGSETQYF. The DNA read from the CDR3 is TGCGCCAGCAGTTTCGGGACAGGAAAAGGATCAGAGACC.

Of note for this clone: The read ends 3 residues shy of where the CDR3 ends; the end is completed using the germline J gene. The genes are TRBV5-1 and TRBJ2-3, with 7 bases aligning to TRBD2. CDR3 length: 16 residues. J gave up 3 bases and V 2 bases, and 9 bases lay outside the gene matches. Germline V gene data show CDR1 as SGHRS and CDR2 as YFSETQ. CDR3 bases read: TGCGCCAGCAGCTTCCGGGCGGGGGATGGAACAGATACG. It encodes CASSFRAGDGTDT. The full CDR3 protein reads CASSFRAGDGTDTQYF.

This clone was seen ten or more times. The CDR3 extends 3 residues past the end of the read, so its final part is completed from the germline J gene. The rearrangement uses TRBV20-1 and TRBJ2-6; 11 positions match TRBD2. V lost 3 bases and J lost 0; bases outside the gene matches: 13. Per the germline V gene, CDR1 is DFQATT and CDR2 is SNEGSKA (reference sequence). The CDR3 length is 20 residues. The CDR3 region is CSARDLAGGPGHSGANVLTF. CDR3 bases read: TGCAGTGCTAGGGATCTAGCGGGGGGCCCCGGACACTCTGGGGCCAACGTC.

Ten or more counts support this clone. CDR3 region: CASSEGANTEAFF. The DNA read from the CDR3 is TGTGCCAGCAGTGAGGGGGCGAACACTGAA. The chain recombines TRBV6-4 with TRBJ1-1, with D tentatively TRBD1 (6 bases). Read sequence stops 3 residues before the CDR3 end, and the germline J gene provides the missing end. With 3 bases removed from V and 1 base from J, the gap between germline ends came to 6 bases. The germline CDR1 and CDR2 sequences are MRHNA and SNTAGT. This CDR3 spans 13 amino acids.

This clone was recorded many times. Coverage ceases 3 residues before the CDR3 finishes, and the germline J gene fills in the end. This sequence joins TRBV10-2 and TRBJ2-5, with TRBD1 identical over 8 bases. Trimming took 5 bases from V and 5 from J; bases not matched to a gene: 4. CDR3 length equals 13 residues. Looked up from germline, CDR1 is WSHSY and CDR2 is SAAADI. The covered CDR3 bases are TGCGCCAGCAGTAGGACAGGGAGCGAGACC. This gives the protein CASSRTGSET. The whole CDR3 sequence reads CASSRTGSETQYF.

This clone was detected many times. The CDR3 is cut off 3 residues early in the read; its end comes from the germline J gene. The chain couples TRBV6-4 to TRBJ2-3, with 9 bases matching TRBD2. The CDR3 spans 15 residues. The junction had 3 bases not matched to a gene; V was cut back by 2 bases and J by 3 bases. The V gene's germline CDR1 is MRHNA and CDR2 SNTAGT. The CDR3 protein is CASSDEAGGTDTQYF. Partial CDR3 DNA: TGTGCCAGCAGTGACGAGGCGGGGGGGACAGATACG.

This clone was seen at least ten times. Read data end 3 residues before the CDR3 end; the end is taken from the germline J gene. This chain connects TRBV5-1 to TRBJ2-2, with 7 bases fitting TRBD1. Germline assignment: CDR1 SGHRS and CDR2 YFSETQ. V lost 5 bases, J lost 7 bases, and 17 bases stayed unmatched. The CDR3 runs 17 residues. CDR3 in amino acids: CASSHRLGQRIDGELFF. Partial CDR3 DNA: TGCGCCAGCAGTCACCGGTTGGGACAGAGGATCGACGGGGAG.

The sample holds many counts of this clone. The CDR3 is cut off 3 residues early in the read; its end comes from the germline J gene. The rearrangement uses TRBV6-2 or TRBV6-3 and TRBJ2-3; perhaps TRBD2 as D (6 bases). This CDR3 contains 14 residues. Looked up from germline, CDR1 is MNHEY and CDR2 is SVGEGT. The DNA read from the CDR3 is TGTACTAGCTCGTGGGGGAGTACAACAGATACG. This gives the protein CTSSWGSTTDT. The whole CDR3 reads CTSSWGSTTDTQYF.

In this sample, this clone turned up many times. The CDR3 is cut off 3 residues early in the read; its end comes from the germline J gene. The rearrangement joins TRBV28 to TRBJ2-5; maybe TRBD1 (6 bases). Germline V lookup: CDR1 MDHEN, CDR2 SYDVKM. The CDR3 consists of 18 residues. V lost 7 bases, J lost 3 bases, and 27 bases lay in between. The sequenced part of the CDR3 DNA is TGTGCCAGCATCCCTCCCACTCTCAGGGGAAGGGTTAAAGAGACC. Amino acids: CASIPPTLRGRVKET. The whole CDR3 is CASIPPTLRGRVKETQYF.

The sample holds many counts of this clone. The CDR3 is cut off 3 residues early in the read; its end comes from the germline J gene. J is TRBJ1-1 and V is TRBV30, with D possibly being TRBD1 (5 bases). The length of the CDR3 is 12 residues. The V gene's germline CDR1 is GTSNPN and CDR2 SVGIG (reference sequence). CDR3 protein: CMGGRRRTEAFF. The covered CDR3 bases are TGTATGGGGGGGAGAAGGAGGACTGAA.

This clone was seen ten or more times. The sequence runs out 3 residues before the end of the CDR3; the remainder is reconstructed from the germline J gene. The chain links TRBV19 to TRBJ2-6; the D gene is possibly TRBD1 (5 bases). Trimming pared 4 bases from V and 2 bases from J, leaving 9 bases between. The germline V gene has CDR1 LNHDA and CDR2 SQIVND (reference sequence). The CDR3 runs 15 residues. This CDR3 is CASSTGSAGANVLTF. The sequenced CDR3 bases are TGTGCCAGTAGTACAGGGTCCGCTGGGGCCAACGTC.

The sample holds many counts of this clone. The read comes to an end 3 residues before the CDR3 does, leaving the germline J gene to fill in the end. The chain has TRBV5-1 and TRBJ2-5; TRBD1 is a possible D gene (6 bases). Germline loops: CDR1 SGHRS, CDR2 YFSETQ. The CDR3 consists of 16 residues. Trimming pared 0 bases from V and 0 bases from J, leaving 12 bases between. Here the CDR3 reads CASSLGPTGYQETQYF. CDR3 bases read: TGCGCCAGCAGCTTGGGCCCTACAGGGTACCAAGAGACC.

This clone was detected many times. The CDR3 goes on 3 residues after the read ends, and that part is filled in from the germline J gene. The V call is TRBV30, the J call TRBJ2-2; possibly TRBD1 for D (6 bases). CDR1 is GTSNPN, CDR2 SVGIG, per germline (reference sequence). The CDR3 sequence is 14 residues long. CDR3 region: CAWSVQGPNEKLFF. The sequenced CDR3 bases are TGTGCCTGGAGTGTACAGGGACCGAATGAAAAG. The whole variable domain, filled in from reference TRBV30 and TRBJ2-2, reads SQTIHQWPATLVQPVGSPLSLECTVEGTSNPNLYWYRQAAGRGLQLLFYSVGIGQISSEVPQNLSASRPQDRQFILSSKKLLLSDSGFYLCAWSVQGPNEKLFFGEGSRLTVL.

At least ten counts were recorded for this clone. The sequenced CDR3 bases are TGTGCCAGCAGCTCGCGACAGGTCTATGGC. This gives the protein CASSSRQVYG. The whole CDR3 protein is CASSSRQVYGYTF. The chain has TRBV7-2 and TRBJ1-2, with a possible D match to TRBD1 (6 bases). Read data end 3 residues before the CDR3 end; the end is taken from the germline J gene. The germline V gene has CDR1 SGHTA and CDR2 FQGNSA. CDR3 size: 13 residues. V lost 4 bases and J 4 bases, leaving 10 bases between the germline ends. The variable domain in full, completed from reference TRBV7-2 and TRBJ1-2, reads GAGVSQSPSNKVTEKGKDVELRCDPISGHTALYWYRQSLGQGLEFLIYFQGNSAPDKSGLPSDRFSAERTGGSVSTLTIQRTQQEDSAVYLCASSSRQVYGYTFGSGTRLTVV.